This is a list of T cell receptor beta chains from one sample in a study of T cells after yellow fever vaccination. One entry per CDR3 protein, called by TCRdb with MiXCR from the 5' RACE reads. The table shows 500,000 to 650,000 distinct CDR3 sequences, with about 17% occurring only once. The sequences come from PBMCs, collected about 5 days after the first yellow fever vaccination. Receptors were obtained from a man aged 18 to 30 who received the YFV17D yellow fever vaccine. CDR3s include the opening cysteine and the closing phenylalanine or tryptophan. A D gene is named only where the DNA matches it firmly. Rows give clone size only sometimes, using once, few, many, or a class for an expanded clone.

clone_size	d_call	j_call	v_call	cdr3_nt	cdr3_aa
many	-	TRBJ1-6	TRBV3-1	TGTGCCAGCAGCCAGGGCGGCAAGGACTCACCCCTCCACTTT	CASSQGGKDSPLHF
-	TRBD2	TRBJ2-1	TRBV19	TGTGCCAGTACCTGGACTAGCGGGGGCAATGAGCAGTTCTTC	CASTWTSGGNEQFF
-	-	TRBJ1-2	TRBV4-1	TGCGCCAGCAGCCAAGATCGGAGACAAGAAGGCTATGGCTACACCTTC	CASSQDRRQEGYGYTF
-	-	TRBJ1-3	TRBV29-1	TGCAGCGTTGCGGTGACAGATCTACCTGGAAACACCATATATTTT	CSVAVTDLPGNTIYF
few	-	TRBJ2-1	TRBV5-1	TGCGCCAGCAGCGTCGGGCCCCCCAATGAGCAGTTCTTC	CASSVGPPNEQFF
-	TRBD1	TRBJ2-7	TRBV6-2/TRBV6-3	TGTGCCGGCAGCCGGGACAGGGGCGAGCAGTACTTC	CAGSRDRGEQYF
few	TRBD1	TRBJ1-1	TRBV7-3	TGTGCCAGCAGTTTGTCGGGGGACAGGGGGACCGAAGCTTTCTTT	CASSLSGDRGTEAFF
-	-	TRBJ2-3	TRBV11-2	TGTGCCAGCAGCTCGGACGGAGCCACAGATACGCAGTATTTT	CASSSDGATDTQYF
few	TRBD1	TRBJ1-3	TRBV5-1	TGCGCCAGCAGCTTGTCAGGGACAGGGGACGGAAACACCATATATTTT	CASSLSGTGDGNTIYF
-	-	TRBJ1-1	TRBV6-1	TGTGCCAGCAGCCTAACTGCGTTCACTGAAGCTTTCTTT	CASSLTAFTEAFF
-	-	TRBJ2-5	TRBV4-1	TGCGCCAGCAGCCAAGTTGAAACAGGGAAGGAGACCCAGTACTTC	CASSQVETGKETQYF
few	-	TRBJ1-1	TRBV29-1	TGCAGCGCCCGAGGGGGGGCCCCTGAAGCTTTCTTT	CSARGGAPEAFF
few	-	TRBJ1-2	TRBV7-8	TGTGCCAGCAGCTTTGAGTTGGGCAGGGTTGTCTATGGCTACACCTTC	CASSFELGRVVYGYTF
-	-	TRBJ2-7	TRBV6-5	TGTGCCAGCAGTTACACGCCGGGACACCACGAGCAGTACTTC	CASSYTPGHHEQYF
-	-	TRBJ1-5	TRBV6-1	TGTGCCAGCACTGATTGGGGCAATCAGCCCCAGCATTTT	CASTDWGNQPQHF